This entry concerns a single T cell receptor beta chain. Its antigen is not identified. The data are from a study of T cell responses to AZD1222 COVID-19 vaccine. Study-wide findings and caveats: The study sampled repertoires only after the peak T cell response.

Clones were read by immunoSEQ multiplex PCR, and TCRdb kept only the in-frame ones, dropping some. The sample lists 120,000 or so clones; about 90% were seen once. Trimming pared 0 bases from V and 6 bases from J, leaving 11 bases between. This CDR3 is 14 amino acids long. Germline assignment: CDR1 SGHRS and CDR2 YFSETQ. The sequenced sample was peripheral blood, obtained on day 0 of AZD1222 vaccination. V usage is TRBV5-1 and J usage is TRBJ2-3; the D is unclear. The origin of this receptor is an adult in good health. The CDR3 bases are TGCGCCAGCAGCTTGGCGTTGCAAACGGATACGCAGTATTTT. It is translated as CASSLALQTDTQYF.